This T cell receptor (beta chain) appears in the sequencing data of a study of a mutant IDH1 vaccine in newly diagnosed glioma. Background on the study: Onset of vaccination occurred 4-6 weeks following radiotherapy alone, or with temozolomide cycles.

The protocol was immunoSEQ multiplex PCR, while the TCRdb copy is restricted to in-frame clones and leaves out a portion. The sample carries about 26,000 clones, 75% to 90% recorded once. Trimming removed 4 bases from V and 8 bases from J, with 18 bases in between. Germline V gene sequence: CDR1 SGHRS, CDR2 YFSETQ. The CDR3 is 15 residues long. The time point denotes: week 35, safety follow-up. Every vaccine dose comprised 300 ug of mutant IDH1 20-mer peptide plus topical imiquimod. About this clone: Antigen unknown.

The sequenced sample was PBMCs, obtained from a glioma patient whose treatment included an IDH1 peptide vaccine. The chain joins TRBV5-1 to TRBJ1-4; D is unresolved. The clonotype comes from a man under 40 with glioma. This CDR3 is CASSPTLDGEEKLFF. The CDR3 DNA follows: TGCGCCAGCAGCCCCACCCTGGACGGGGAAGAAAAACTGTTTTTT. Full variable domain (remainder filled in from reference TRBV5-1 and TRBJ1-4): KAGVTQTPRYLIKTRGQQVTLSCSPISGHRSVSWYQQTPGQGLQFLFEYFSETQRNKGNFPGRFSGRQFSNSRSEMNVSTLELGDSALYLCASSPTLDGEEKLFFGSGTQLSVL.